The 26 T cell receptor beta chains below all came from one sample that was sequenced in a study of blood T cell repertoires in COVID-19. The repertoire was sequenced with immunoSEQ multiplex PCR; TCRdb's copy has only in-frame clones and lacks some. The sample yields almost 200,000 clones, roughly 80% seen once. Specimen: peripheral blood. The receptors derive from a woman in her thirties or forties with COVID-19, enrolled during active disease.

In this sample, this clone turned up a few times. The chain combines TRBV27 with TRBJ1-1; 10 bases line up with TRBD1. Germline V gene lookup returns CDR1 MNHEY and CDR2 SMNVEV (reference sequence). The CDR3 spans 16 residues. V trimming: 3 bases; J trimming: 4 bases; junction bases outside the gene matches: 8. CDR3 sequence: CASSFLRDRGGTEAFF. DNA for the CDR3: TGTGCCAGCAGTTTCCTCCGGGACAGGGGTGGCACTGAAGCTTTCTTT.

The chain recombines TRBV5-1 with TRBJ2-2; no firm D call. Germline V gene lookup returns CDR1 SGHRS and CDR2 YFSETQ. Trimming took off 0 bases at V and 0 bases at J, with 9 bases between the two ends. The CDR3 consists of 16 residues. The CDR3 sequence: CASSLGLPANTGELFF. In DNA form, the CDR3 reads TGCGCCAGCAGCTTGGGTCTACCCGCGAACACCGGGGAGCTGTTTTTT.

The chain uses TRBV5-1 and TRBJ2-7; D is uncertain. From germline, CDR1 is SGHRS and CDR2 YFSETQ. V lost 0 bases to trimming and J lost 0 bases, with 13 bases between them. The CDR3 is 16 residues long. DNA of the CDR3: TGCGCCAGCAGCTTGGATGTAGCCCGAAGCTCCTACGAGCAGTACTTC. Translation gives CASSLDVARSSYEQYF. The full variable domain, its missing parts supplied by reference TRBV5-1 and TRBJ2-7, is KAGVTQTPRYLIKTRGQQVTLSCSPISGHRSVSWYQQTPGQGLQFLFEYFSETQRNKGNFPGRFSGRQFSNSRSEMNVSTLELGDSALYLCASSLDVARSSYEQYFGPGTRLTVT.

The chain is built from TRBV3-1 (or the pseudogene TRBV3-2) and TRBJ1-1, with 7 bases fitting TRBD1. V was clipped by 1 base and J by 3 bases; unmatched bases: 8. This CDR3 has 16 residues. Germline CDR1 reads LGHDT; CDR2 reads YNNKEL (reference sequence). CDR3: CASSQGSGGVYTEAFF. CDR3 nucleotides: TGTGCCAGCAGCCAAGGCTCAGGGGGAGTATACACTGAAGCTTTCTTT.

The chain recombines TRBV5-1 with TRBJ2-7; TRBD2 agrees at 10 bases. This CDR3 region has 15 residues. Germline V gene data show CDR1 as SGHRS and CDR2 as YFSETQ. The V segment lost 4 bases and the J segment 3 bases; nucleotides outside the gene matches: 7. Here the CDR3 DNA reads TGCGCCAGCAGCCGGGGACTAGCGCAAATCTACGAGCAGTACTTC. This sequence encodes CASSRGLAQIYEQYF.

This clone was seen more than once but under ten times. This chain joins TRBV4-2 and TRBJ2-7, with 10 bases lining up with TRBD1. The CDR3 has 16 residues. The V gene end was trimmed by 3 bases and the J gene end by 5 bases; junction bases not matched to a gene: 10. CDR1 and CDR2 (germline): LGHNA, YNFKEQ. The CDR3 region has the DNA TGTGCCAGCAGCCAGGAACCGGGACAGGGGAGCGACGAGCAGTACTTC. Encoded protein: CASSQEPGQGSDEQYF.

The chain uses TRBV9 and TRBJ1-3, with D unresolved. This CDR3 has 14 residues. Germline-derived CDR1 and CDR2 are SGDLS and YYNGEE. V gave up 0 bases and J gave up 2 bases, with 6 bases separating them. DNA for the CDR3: TGTGCCAGCAGCGTAGGAGACACTGGAAACACCATATATTTT. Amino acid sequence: CASSVGDTGNTIYF.

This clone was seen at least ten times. The CDR3 nucleotides are TGTGCCAGTAGCCCTGACAGAAGAGGCCAGCCCCAGCATTTT. This sequence encodes CASSPDRRGQPQHF. The chain links TRBV19 to TRBJ1-5, with D possibly being TRBD1 (5 bases). This CDR3 has 14 amino acids. CDR1 is LNHDA, CDR2 SQIVND, per germline (reference sequence). V lost 6 bases and J 7 bases, leaving 16 bases between the germline ends.

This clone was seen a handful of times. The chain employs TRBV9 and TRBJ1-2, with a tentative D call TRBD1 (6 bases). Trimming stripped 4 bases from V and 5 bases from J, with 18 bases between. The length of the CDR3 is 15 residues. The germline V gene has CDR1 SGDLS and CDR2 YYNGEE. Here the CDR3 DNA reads TGTGCCAGCAGCCGAGGACAGTCAATTCTTTATGGCTACACCTTC. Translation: CASSRGQSILYGYTF.

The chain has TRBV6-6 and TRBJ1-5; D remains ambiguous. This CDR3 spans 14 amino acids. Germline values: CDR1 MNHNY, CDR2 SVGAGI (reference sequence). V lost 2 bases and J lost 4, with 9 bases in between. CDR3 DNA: TGTGCCAGCAGTTACGTGGAGAGGAATCAGCCCCAGCATTTT. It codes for CASSYVERNQPQHF.

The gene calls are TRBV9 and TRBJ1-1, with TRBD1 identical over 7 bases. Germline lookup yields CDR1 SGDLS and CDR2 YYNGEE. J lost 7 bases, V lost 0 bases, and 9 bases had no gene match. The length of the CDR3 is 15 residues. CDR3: CASSVAYGAGGEAFF. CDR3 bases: TGTGCCAGCAGCGTAGCTTACGGGGCAGGGGGTGAAGCTTTCTTT. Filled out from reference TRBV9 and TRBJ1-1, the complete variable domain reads DSGVTQTPKHLITATGQRVTLRCSPRSGDLSVYWYQQSLDQGLQFLIQYYNGEERAKGNILERFSAQQFPDLHSELNLSSLELGDSALYFCASSVAYGAGGEAFFGQGTRLTVV.

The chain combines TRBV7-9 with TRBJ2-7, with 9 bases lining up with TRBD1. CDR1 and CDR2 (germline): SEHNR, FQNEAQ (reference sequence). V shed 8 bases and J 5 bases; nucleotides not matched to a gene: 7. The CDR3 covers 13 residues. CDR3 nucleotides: TGTGCCAGCCCGGGGGACAGGGTCGACGAGCAGTACTTC. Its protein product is CASPGDRVDEQYF.

CDR3 bases: TGTGCCTGGAGCGGGGTCGACTATGGCTACACCTTC. Translated, it gives CAWSGVDYGYTF. The V call is TRBV30, the J call TRBJ1-2; D remains unclear. Trimming stripped 3 bases from V and 3 bases from J, with 8 bases between. The CDR3 extends over 12 amino acids. Per germline, CDR1 GTSNPN and CDR2 SVGIG (reference sequence).

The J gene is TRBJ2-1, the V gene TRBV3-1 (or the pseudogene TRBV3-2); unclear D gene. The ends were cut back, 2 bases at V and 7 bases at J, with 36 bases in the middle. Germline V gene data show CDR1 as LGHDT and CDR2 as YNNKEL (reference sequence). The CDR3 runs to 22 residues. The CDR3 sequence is CASSQNSLPSGTERRQLNEQFF. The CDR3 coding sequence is TGTGCCAGCAGCCAAAACTCCCTCCCCTCAGGTACAGAACGACGGCAGTTAAATGAGCAGTTCTTC.

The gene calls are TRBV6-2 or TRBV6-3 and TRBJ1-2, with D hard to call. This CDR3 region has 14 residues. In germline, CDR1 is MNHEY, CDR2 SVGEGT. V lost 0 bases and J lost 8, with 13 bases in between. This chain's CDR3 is CASSYSTNHGGYTF. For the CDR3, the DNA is TGTGCCAGCAGTTACTCGACTAACCATGGAGGCTACACCTTC.

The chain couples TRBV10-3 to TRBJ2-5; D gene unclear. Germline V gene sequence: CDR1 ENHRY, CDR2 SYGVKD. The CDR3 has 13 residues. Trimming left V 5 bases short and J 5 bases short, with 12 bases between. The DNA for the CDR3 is TGTGCCATCAGTCTATCAGCCGGGGAGACCCAGTACTTC. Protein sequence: CAISLSAGETQYF.

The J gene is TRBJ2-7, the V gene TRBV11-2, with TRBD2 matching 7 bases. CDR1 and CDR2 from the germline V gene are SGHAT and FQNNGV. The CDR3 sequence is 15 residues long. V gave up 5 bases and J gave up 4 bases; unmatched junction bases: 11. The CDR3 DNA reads TGTGCCAGCAGCCCCTACCGGGACTATTCGTACGAGCAGTACTTC. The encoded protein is CASSPYRDYSYEQYF.

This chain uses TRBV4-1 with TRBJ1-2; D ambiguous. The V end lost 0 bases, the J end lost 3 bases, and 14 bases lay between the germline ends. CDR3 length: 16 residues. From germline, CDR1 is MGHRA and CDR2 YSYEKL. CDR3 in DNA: TGCGCCAGCAGCCAAGATACGGTTGGAGGGTACTATGGCTACACCTTC. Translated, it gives CASSQDTVGGYYGYTF.

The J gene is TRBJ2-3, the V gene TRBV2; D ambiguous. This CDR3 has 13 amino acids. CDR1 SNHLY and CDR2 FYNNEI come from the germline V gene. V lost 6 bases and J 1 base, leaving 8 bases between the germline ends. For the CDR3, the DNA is TGTGCCAGCAGACCTCCGGGCACAGATACGCAGTATTTT. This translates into CASRPPGTDTQYF.

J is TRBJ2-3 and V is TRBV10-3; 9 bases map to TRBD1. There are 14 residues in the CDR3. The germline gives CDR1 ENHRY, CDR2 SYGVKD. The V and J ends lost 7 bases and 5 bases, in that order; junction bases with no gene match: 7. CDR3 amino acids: CAIKPTGGGDTQYF. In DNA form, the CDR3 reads TGTGCCATCAAACCAACAGGGGGCGGAGATACGCAGTATTTT.

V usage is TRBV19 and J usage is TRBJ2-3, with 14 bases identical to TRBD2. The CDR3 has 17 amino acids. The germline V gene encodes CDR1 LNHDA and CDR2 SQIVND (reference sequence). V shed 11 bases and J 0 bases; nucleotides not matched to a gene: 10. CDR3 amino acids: CASTSGGASISTDTQYF. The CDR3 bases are TGTGCCTCGACTAGCGGGGGGGCCAGTATTAGCACAGATACGCAGTATTTT. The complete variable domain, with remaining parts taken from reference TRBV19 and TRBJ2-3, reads DGGITQSPKYLFRKEGQNVTLSCEQNLNHDAMYWYRQDPGQGLRLIYYSQIVNDFQKGDIAEGYSVSREKKESFPLTVTSAQKNPTAFYLCASTSGGASISTDTQYFGPGTRLTVL.

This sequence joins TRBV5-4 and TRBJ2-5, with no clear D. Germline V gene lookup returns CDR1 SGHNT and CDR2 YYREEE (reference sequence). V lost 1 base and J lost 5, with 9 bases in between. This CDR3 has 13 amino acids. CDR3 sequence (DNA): TGTGCCAGCAGCTTGCAGTCGGAGGAGACCCAGTACTTC. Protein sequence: CASSLQSEETQYF.

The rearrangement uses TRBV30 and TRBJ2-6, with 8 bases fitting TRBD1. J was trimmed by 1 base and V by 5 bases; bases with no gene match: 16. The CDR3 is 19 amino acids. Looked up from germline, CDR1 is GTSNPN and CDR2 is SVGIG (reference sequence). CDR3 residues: CAWGTIWDRITSGANVLTF. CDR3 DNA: TGTGCCTGGGGAACAATTTGGGACAGGATCACGTCTGGGGCCAACGTCCTGACTTTC. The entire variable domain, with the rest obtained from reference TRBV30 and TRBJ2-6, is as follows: SQTIHQWPATLVQPVGSPLSLECTVEGTSNPNLYWYRQAAGRGLQLLFYSVGIGQISSEVPQNLSASRPQDRQFILSSKKLLLSDSGFYLCAWGTIWDRITSGANVLTFGAGSRLTVL.

The CDR3 DNA follows: TGTGCCAGCAGCTTACAGGGAGCGGAGGACATTCAGTACTTC. Its translation is CASSLQGAEDIQYF. The rearrangement joins TRBV5-4 to TRBJ2-4; D might be TRBD1 (6 bases). This CDR3 spans 14 amino acids. CDR1 is SGHNT and CDR2 is YYREEE in the germline V gene (reference sequence). V was clipped by 2 bases and J by 8 bases, with 14 bases between them.

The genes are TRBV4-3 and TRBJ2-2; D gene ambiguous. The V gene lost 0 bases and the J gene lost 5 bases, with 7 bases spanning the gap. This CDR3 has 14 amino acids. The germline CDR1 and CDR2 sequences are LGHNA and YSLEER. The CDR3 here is CASSQEVETGELFF. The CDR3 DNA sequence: TGCGCCAGCAGCCAAGAAGTAGAGACCGGGGAGCTGTTTTTT.

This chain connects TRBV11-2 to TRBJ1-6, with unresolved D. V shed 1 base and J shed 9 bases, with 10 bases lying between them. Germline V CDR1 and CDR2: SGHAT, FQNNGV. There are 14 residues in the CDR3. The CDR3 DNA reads TGTGCCAGCAGCTTAGCCAGCAGCGGTTCACCCCTCCACTTT. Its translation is CASSLASSGSPLHF.